What follows are 10 T cell receptor beta chains derived from one specimen sequenced in a study of cytomegalovirus exposure and HLA in healthy donors. PCR employed 60 Vbeta and 13 Jbeta primers. Data came from immunoSEQ multiplex PCR; TCRdb stores just in-frame clones and leaves some out. The sample shows some 120,000 clones, about 81% of them seen only once. Material: PBMCs. These receptors came from a woman under 40 in good health and CMV-seronegative.

The gene calls are TRBV7-9 and TRBJ1-2; TRBD1 might be the D (6 bases). Germline-derived CDR1 and CDR2 are SEHNR and FQNEAQ (reference sequence). Trimming cost V 5 bases and J 8 bases, with 18 bases left between them. The CDR3 loop spans 14 amino acids. The CDR3 here is CASSPQAAQGGYTF. The CDR3 DNA sequence: TGTGCCAGCAGCCCCCAGGCAGCGCAGGGGGGCTACACCTTC.

The V and J genes are TRBV4-3 and TRBJ2-3, with TRBD2 matching 9 bases. Germline CDR1 reads LGHNA; CDR2 reads YSLEER. V gave up 0 bases and J gave up 6 bases; unmatched junction bases: 10. The CDR3 sequence is 17 residues long. CDR3: CASSQDYPSGIGDTQYF. The CDR3, as DNA: TGCGCCAGCAGCCAAGATTATCCTAGCGGGATTGGGGATACGCAGTATTTT.

In its sample, this clone was seen once. The chain employs TRBV19 and TRBJ1-2; D call uncertain. The CDR3 sequence is 13 residues long. Trimming cost V 3 bases and J 4 bases, with 9 bases left between them. CDR1 and CDR2 (germline): LNHDA, SQIVND (reference sequence). This chain's CDR3 is CASSIGGLYGYTF. DNA of the CDR3: TGTGCCAGTAGTATCGGCGGGCTCTATGGCTACACCTTC.

The V and J genes are TRBV21-1 and TRBJ2-1; the D call of TRBD1 is as the table states it, not checked on the DNA. TRBV21-1 is labeled a pseudogene. The CDR3 contains 16 residues. The CDR3 DNA is TGTGCCAGCAGCAGACCCCATCCGGGACAGAACAATGAGCAGTTCTTC. Translated: CASSRPHPGQNNEQFF.

The chain recombines TRBV5-1 with TRBJ1-1; maybe TRBD1 (6 bases). This CDR3 has 16 amino acids. The germline CDR1 and CDR2 sequences are SGHRS and YFSETQ. V was shortened by 8 bases and J by 7 bases, with 27 bases between the two germline ends. The CDR3 reads CASTPTPQGSGDEAFF. CDR3 nucleotide sequence: TGCGCCAGTACCCCTACACCACAGGGAAGCGGGGATGAAGCTTTCTTT. Full variable domain (rest looked up from reference TRBV5-1 and TRBJ1-1): KAGVTQTPRYLIKTRGQQVTLSCSPISGHRSVSWYQQTPGQGLQFLFEYFSETQRNKGNFPGRFSGRQFSNSRSEMNVSTLELGDSALYLCASTPTPQGSGDEAFFGQGTRLTVV.

This clone appeared once. Written as DNA, the CDR3 is TGTGCCAGTAACGCTCCGGGACTAGGCTACAATGAGCAGTTCTTC. Its protein product is CASNAPGLGYNEQFF. The genes are TRBV19 and TRBJ2-1, with 8 positions matching TRBD2. Germline V gene sequence: CDR1 LNHDA, CDR2 SQIVND (reference sequence). The CDR3 totals 15 residues. J gave up 3 bases and V 7 bases, and 8 bases lay outside the gene matches.

CDR3 sequence reads: CASSPTGEYGNTIYF. CDR3 nucleotides: TGTGCCAGCAGCCCGACAGGGGAATACGGAAACACCATATATTTT. This chain connects TRBV7-3 to TRBJ1-3; 8 bases align to TRBD1. CDR1 SGHTA and CDR2 FQGTGA come from the germline V gene. This CDR3 comprises 15 residues. The trim removed 5 bases at V and 4 bases at J, leaving 7 bases unmatched.

This chain joins TRBV5-6 and TRBJ1-2; 8 bases fit TRBD1. Germline assignment: CDR1 SGHDT and CDR2 YYEEEE. The CDR3 consists of 16 residues. Unmatched junction bases numbered 10, after V lost 2 bases and J lost 4 bases. The CDR3, as DNA: TGTGCCAGCAGCTTTTATCAGGGGGCAGGAGGCTATGGCTACACCTTC. Translation: CASSFYQGAGGYGYTF.

The V and J genes are TRBV19 and TRBJ1-2; TRBD1 matches 8 bases. CDR3 length: 23 residues. Trimming at V came to 10 bases and at J to 2 bases, leaving 36 bases not matched to a gene. Germline lookup yields CDR1 LNHDA and CDR2 SQIVND (reference sequence). The CDR3 nucleotides read TGTGCCATAAGGAATCTTCTAACTGCAACCGGTGCCCTCGGACAGGGCGGAAACTATGGCTACACCTTC. Its protein is CAIRNLLTATGALGQGGNYGYTF.

The rearrangement links TRBV5-1 to TRBJ2-1, with TRBD2 identical over 8 bases. Trimming cost V 2 bases and J 4 bases; bases outside gene matches: 5. This CDR3 has 15 amino acids. Germline lookup yields CDR1 SGHRS and CDR2 YFSETQ. Here the CDR3 reads CASSFGGGVYNEQFF. The CDR3 nucleotides are TGCGCCAGCAGCTTCGGGGGGGGTGTGTACAATGAGCAGTTCTTC.